This note documents a single TCR beta chain sequence. This CDR3 is 13 amino acids long. Germline CDR1 and CDR2: MDHEN and SYDVKM. V was clipped by 3 bases and J by 6 bases, with 12 bases between them. These data come from a study of T cells of healthy individuals. From the 5' RACE reads, TCRdb called clonotypes with MiXCR, one entry per CDR3 protein. The data contain approximately 100,000 distinct CDR3 sequences, roughly a sixth of them singletons. The receptor comes from a human donor in good health. The rearrangement links TRBV28 to TRBJ2-7; D gene unclear. CDR3 sequence reads: CASSLGSVCEQYF. The CDR3 region has the DNA TGTGCCAGCAGTTTGGGGTCCGTCTGCGAGCAGTACTTC. Using reference TRBV28 and TRBJ2-7 for the parts outside the CDR3, the full variable domain is DVKVTQSSRYLVKRTGEKVFLECVQDMDHENMFWYRQDPGLGLRLIYFSYDVKMKEKGDIPEGYSVSREKKERFSLILESASTNQTSMYLCASSLGSVCEQYFGPGTRLTVT.